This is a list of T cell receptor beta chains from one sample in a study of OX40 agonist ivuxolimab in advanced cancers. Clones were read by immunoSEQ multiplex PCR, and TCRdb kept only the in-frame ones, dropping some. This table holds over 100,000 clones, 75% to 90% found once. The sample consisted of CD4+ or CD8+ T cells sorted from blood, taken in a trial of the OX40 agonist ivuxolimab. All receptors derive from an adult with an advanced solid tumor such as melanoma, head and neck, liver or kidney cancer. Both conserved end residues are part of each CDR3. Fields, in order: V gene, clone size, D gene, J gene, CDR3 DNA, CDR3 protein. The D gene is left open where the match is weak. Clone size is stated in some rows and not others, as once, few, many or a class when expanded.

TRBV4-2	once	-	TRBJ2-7	TGTGCCAGCAGCCAAGTCACAGGCCTAACCTACGAGCAGTACTTC	CASSQVTGLTYEQYF
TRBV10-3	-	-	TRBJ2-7	TGTGCCATCAGTGAGTCGAACCAACCCTACGAGCAGTACTTC	CAISESNQPYEQYF
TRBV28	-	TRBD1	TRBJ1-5	TGTGCCAGCAGTTTCCCGGGACAGGGGGCGCGGGATAGCAATCAGCCCCAGCATTTT	CASSFPGQGARDSNQPQHF
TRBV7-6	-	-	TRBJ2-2	TGTGCCAGCAGCCCCGGGAACACCGGGGAGCTGTTTTTT	CASSPGNTGELFF
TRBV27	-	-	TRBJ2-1	TGTGCCAGCAGTTTATCGACGGGGTTTGGGGGCGGGCAGTTCTTC	CASSLSTGFGGGQFF
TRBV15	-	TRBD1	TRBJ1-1	TGTGCCACCAGCAGTCCCGGGACAGGGTGGACTGAAGCTTTCTTT	CATSSPGTGWTEAFF
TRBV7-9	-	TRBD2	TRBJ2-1	TGTGCCAGCAGCTTAGGCGGGGGGGCCTACAATGAGCAGTTCTTC	CASSLGGGAYNEQFF
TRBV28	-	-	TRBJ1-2	TGTGCCAGCAGCCCGACGGAATACTATGGCTACACCTTC	CASSPTEYYGYTF
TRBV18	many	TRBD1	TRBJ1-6	TGTGCCAGCTCACCCGGACAGGATAATTCACCCCTCCACTTT	CASSPGQDNSPLHF
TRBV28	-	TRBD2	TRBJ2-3	TGTGCCAGCCGGCAGTCCGGGGGGTCAGATACGCAGTATTTT	CASRQSGGSDTQYF
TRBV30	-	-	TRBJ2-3	TGTGCCTCGCGGGGAAGGTATTCCACAGATACGCAGTATTTT	CASRGRYSTDTQYF
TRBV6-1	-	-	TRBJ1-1	TGTGCCAGCAGTGAAGAGGAAAATTACACTGAAGCTTTCTTT	CASSEEENYTEAFF
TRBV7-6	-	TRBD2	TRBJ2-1	TGTGCCAGCAGCCTAGCGGGGGATAGCTCCTACAATGAGCAGTTCTTC	CASSLAGDSSYNEQFF
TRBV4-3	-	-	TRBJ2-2	TGCGCCAGCAGCCAAGGCCGGTCCGGGGAGCTGTTTTTT	CASSQGRSGELFF
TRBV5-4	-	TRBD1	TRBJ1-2	TGTGCCAGCAGCTTTGGGACAGGAGGAGCTAACTATGGCTACACCTTC	CASSFGTGGANYGYTF
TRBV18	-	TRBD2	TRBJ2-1	TGTGCCAGCTGGACTAGCGGGGACGAGGGGGAGCAGTTCTTC	CASWTSGDEGEQFF
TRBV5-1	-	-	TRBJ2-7	TGCGCCAGCAGCTTGGGACACCCTACAAGCTCCTACGAGCAGTACTTC	CASSLGHPTSSYEQYF
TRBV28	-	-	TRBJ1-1	TGTGCCAGCAGTTTAGAACTTCCGAACACTGAAGCTTTCTTT	CASSLELPNTEAFF
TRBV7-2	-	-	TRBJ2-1	TGTGCCAGCAGCCGCACTAGCTGGAGGAATGAGCAGTTCTTC	CASSRTSWRNEQFF
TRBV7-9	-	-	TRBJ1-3	TGTGCCAGCAGCTTCGGGACCCTTGGCGGAAACACCATATATTTT	CASSFGTLGGNTIYF
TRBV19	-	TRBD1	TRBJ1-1	TGTGCCAGTAGCCACAGGGGAACTGAAGCTTTCTTT	CASSHRGTEAFF
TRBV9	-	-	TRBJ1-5	TGTGCCAGCAGCGCGACAGATCAGCCCCAGCATTTT	CASSATDQPQHF
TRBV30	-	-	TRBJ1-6	TGTGCCTGCCGGGGAAGCTTCAATTCACCCCTCCACTTT	CACRGSFNSPLHF
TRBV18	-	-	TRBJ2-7	TGTGCCAGCTCACCACCGGCGGACCGCCACGAGCAGTACTTC	CASSPPADRHEQYF
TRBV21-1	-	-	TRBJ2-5	TGTGCCAGCAGTAATTGGGGGTGGGAGACCCAGTACTTC	CASSNWGWETQYF
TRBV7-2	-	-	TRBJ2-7	TGTGCCAGCAGCTTCTCAACAGGGAGGGAGCAGTACTTC	CASSFSTGREQYF
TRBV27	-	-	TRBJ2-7	TGTGCCAGCAGTTATCTAGGGGTCGAGCAGTACTTC	CASSYLGVEQYF
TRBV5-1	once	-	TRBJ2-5	TGCGCCAGCAGCCCCCAAGGACAGCGGGAGACCCAGTACTTC	CASSPQGQRETQYF
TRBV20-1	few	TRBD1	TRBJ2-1	TGCAGTGTCGGCAGGGGGTATGAGCAGTTCTTC	CSVGRGYEQFF
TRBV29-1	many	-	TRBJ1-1	TGCAGCGCCAACCGGGTGAACACTGAAGCTTTCTTT	CSANRVNTEAFF
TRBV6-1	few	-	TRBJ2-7	TGTGCCAGCAGCGTCCTGGGCAAAGAAGAGCAGTACTTC	CASSVLGKEEQYF
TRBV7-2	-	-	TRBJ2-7	TGTGCCAGCAGCTCTTCTCGGGATGATTACGAGCAGTACTTC	CASSSSRDDYEQYF
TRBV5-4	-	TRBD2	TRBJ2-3	TGTGCCAGCAGCTTGTCTAGCGGGGGAGATACGCAGTATTTT	CASSLSSGGDTQYF
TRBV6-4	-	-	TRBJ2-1	TGTGCCAGCAGTGACGGGCAGGGAAATGAGCAGTTCTTC	CASSDGQGNEQFF
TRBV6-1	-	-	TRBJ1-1	TGTGCCAGCTTTGGAGGGGCTATGAACACTGAAGCTTTCTTT	CASFGGAMNTEAFF
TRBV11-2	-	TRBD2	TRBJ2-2	TGTGCCAGCAGCTCGACTAGCGGGGGCACCGGGGAGCTGTTTTTT	CASSSTSGGTGELFF
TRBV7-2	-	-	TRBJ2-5	TGTGCCAGCAGCCCATATACCCAAGAGACCCAGTACTTC	CASSPYTQETQYF
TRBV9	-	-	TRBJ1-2	TGTGCCAGCAGCGTAGCTACGACAGCTTATGGCTACACCTTC	CASSVATTAYGYTF
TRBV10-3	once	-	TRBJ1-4	TGTGCCATCAGTGAGGGAAGCGGTAATGAAAAACTGTTTTTT	CAISEGSGNEKLFF
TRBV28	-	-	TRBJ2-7	TGTGCCAGCAGTTTAAGAGGGAGCGAGCAGTACTTC	CASSLRGSEQYF
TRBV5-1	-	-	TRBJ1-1	TGCGCCAGCAGCTTGGGGTCAGGTCCTGAAGCTTTCTTT	CASSLGSGPEAFF
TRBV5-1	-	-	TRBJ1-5	TGCGCCAGCAGCTCCGGACAGCCTCATCAGCCCCAGCATTTT	CASSSGQPHQPQHF
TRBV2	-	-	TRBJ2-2	TGTGCCAGCAGTGAACGTCAGGGACTTATGGGGGAGCTGTTTTTT	CASSERQGLMGELFF
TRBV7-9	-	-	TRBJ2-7	TGTGCCAGCAGCCACATTTCCTACGAGCAGTACTTC	CASSHISYEQYF
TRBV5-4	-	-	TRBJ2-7	TGTGCCAGCAGCTCGGACTACTACTCCTACGAGCAGTACTTC	CASSSDYYSYEQYF
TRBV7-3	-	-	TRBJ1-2	TGTGCCAGCAGCTTAGGAGGGTCCGGAACTGGCTACACCTTC	CASSLGGSGTGYTF
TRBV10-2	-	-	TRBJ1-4	TGCGCCAGCAGTGAGTCGGCAGGCAGCCGTGAAAAACTGTTTTTT	CASSESAGSREKLFF
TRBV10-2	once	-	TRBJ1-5	TGCGCCAGCAGTAACAGTGACCGTAGCAATCAGCCCCAGCATTTT	CASSNSDRSNQPQHF
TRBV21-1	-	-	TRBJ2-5	TGTGCCAGCAGCCCCCGGGGGGGGCGAAAGACCCAGTACTTC	CASSPRGGRKTQYF
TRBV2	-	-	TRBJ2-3	TGTGCCAGCAGGGGGCAGGACTACACAGATACGCAGTATTTT	CASRGQDYTDTQYF
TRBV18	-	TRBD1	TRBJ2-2	TGTGCCAGCTCACCACTCCGTGCCGGACAGGGGGCTTGGGAGCTGTTTTTT	CASSPLRAGQGAWELFF
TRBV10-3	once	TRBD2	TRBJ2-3	TGTGCCATCAGTGGTGGCGGGGGGGCGGTAGATACGCAGTATTTT	CAISGGGGAVDTQYF
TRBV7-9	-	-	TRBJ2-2	TGTGCCAGCAGCTTAGACGCGGGGACCGGGGAGCTGTTTTTT	CASSLDAGTGELFF
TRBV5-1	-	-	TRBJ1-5	TGCGCCAGCAGCTTGCTCCCGGGTCAGCCCCAGCATTTT	CASSLLPGQPQHF
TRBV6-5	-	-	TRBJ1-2	TGTGCCACCCACCTTGGACAAGGCTATGGCTACACCTTC	CATHLGQGYGYTF
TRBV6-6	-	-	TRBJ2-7	TGTGCCAGCAGTTACCCACCCTACGAGCAGTACTTC	CASSYPPYEQYF
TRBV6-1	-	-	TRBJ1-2	TGTGCCAGCAGTGAAGCGCAAGGGGACTATGGCTACACCTTC	CASSEAQGDYGYTF
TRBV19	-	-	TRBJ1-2	TGTGCCAGTAGTAGTTCCCTCAGCTATGCGAACTATGGCTACACCTTC	CASSSSLSYANYGYTF
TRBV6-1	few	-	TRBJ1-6	TGTGCCAGCAGTGAACTACTGACAGTTAATTCACCCCTCCACTTT	CASSELLTVNSPLHF